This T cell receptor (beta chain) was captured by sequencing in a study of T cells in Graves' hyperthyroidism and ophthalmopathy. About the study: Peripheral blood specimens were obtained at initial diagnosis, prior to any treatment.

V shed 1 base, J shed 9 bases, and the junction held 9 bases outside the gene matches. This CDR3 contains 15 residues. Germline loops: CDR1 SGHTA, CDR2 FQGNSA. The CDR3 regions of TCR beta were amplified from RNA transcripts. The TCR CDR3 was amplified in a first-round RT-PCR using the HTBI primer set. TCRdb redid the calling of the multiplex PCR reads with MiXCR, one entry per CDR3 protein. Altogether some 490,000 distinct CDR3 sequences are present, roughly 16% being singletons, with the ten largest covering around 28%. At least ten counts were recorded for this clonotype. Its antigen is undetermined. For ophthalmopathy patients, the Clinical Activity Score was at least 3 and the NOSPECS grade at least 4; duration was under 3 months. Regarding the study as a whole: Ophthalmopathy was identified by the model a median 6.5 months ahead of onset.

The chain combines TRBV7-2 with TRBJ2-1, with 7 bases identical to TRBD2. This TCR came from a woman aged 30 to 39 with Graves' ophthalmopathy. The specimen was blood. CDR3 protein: CASSLDGRVVSEQFF. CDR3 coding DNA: TGTGCCAGCAGCTTAGATGGGAGGGTCGTAAGTGAGCAGTTCTTC.